The 25 T cell receptor beta chains below were found in one sample sequenced in a study of cytomegalovirus exposure and HLA in healthy donors. Sequenced by immunoSEQ multiplex PCR; TCRdb stores in-frame clones only, minus some. The sample lists 150,000 to 200,000 clones; around four fifths were seen once. Source material: PBMCs. The receptors stem from a man aged 25-45 years in good health and CMV-seropositive.

CDR3 residues: CASSIRGVNTEAFF. The CDR3 DNA reads as TGTGCCAGTAGTATCCGCGGCGTGAACACTGAAGCTTTCTTT. The chain links TRBV19 to TRBJ1-1; D is unclear. From germline, CDR1 is LNHDA and CDR2 SQIVND (reference sequence). V gave up 3 bases and J gave up 0 bases, with 8 bases separating them. This CDR3 is 14 amino acids long.

This clone was picked up a small number of times. The chain recombines TRBV6-1 with TRBJ1-4, with D perhaps TRBD1 (6 bases). V lost 5 bases and J 0 bases, leaving 10 bases between the germline ends. The CDR3 is 15 amino acids. Per the germline V gene, CDR1 is MNHNS and CDR2 is SASEGT. CDR3 bases: TGTGCCAGCAGTCTCCGACAGGCAACTAATGAAAAACTGTTTTTT. Protein sequence: CASSLRQATNEKLFF.

The gene calls are TRBV28 and TRBJ2-7, with D possibly being TRBD1 (6 bases). The CDR3 extends over 15 amino acids. The ends were cut back, 6 bases at V and 2 bases at J, with 17 bases in the middle. Germline V CDR1 and CDR2: MDHEN, SYDVKM. The CDR3 DNA is TGTGCCAGCAGCCTACCCCGGGACACTACCTACGAGCAGTACTTC. Its protein is CASSLPRDTTYEQYF.

This chain joins TRBV19 and TRBJ2-2, with 11 bases fitting TRBD2. With 6 bases clipped from V and 2 bases from J, the junction kept 2 bases outside the gene matches. The CDR3 has 15 amino acids. Germline CDR1 LNHDA, CDR2 SQIVND (reference sequence). The CDR3: CASRLAGVNTGELFF. The CDR3 DNA sequence: TGTGCCAGTAGACTAGCGGGGGTCAACACCGGGGAGCTGTTTTTT.

The chain combines TRBV5-1 with TRBJ1-6; D may be TRBD1 (5 bases). This CDR3 region has 17 residues. Germline assignment: CDR1 SGHRS and CDR2 YFSETQ. V was shortened by 2 bases and J by 3 bases, with 15 bases between the two germline ends. Here the CDR3 DNA reads TGCGCCAGCAGCTTAGGGTATCGACAGAACTATAATTCACCCCTCCACTTT. Translated, it gives CASSLGYRQNYNSPLHF.

The V and J genes are TRBV5-5 and TRBJ1-5; D call uncertain. The CDR3 sequence is 15 residues long. Trimming left V 2 bases short and J 0 bases short, with 9 bases between. The germline gives CDR1 SGHKS, CDR2 YYEKEE (reference sequence). The CDR3 nucleotides read TGTGCCAGCAGCTTCTCGGGATATAGCAATCAGCCCCAGCATTTT. Translating it yields CASSFSGYSNQPQHF.

J is TRBJ1-5 and V is TRBV6-6; D not resolved. Per the germline V gene, CDR1 is MNHNY and CDR2 is SVGAGI (reference sequence). Between the trimmed V and J ends, which lost 4 bases and 0 bases, there was a span of 13 bases. This CDR3 has 16 amino acids. CDR3 residues: CASSLRMGVSNQPQHF. The DNA for the CDR3 is TGTGCCAGCAGTTTAAGGATGGGCGTTAGCAATCAGCCCCAGCATTTT.

The genes are TRBV27 and TRBJ2-4, with D possibly being TRBD1 (6 bases). The CDR3 is 15 amino acids. Germline lookup yields CDR1 MNHEY and CDR2 SMNVEV (reference sequence). V was cut by 2 bases and J by 1 base, with 9 bases left in between. Here the CDR3 DNA reads TGTGCCAGCAGTTTAGGGGGCGCGGCCAAAAACATTCAGTACTTC. Translated: CASSLGGAAKNIQYF.

CDR3 DNA: TGTGCCAGCTCACCGTCCCTCGACAGGGGTAGCAATCAGCCCCAGCATTTT. Translation: CASSPSLDRGSNQPQHF. This chain uses TRBV18 with TRBJ1-5; 8 bases line up with TRBD1. CDR1 and CDR2 from the germline V gene are KGHSH and LQKENI. CDR3 length: 17 amino acids. After removal of 3 bases from V and 0 bases from J, the junction contained 7 bases not matched to a gene.

The chain joins TRBV5-1 to TRBJ1-3; 8 positions match TRBD1. CDR1 is SGHRS and CDR2 is YFSETQ in the germline V gene. This CDR3 is 13 amino acids long. V lost 0 bases and J lost 8; bases outside the gene matches: 1. The CDR3 DNA sequence: TGCGCCAGCAGCTTGGCAGGGGGCGACACCATATATTTT. Its protein is CASSLAGGDTIYF.

This clone was observed a few times. V is TRBV29-1 and J is TRBJ2-5; 7 bases line up with TRBD1. The CDR3 consists of 13 residues. CDR1 is SQVTM, CDR2 ANQGSEA, per germline. Trimming removed 4 bases from V and 2 bases from J; junction bases left unmatched: 4. Here the CDR3 DNA reads TGCAGCGTTGGAGGCAGGGGGCAAGAGACCCAGTACTTC. Amino acid sequence: CSVGGRGQETQYF.

The V and J genes are TRBV18 and TRBJ1-2, with 9 bases lining up with TRBD1. The ends lost 3 bases at V and 4 bases at J; junction bases unmatched: 3. The CDR3 contains 14 residues. Germline lookup yields CDR1 KGHSH and CDR2 LQKENI. CDR3 nucleotide sequence: TGTGCCAGCTCACCGGACAGGGGCGTCTATGGCTACACCTTC. Translation: CASSPDRGVYGYTF.

This chain links TRBV5-1 with TRBJ2-3; 9 nucleotides align to TRBD2. The junction had 1 base not matched to a gene; V was cut back by 1 base and J by 1 base. The CDR3 is made up of 15 amino acids. The germline CDR1 and CDR2 sequences are SGHRS and YFSETQ. CDR3 sequence reads: CASSLIAGGTDTQYF. Written as DNA, the CDR3 is TGCGCCAGCAGCTTGATAGCGGGGGGCACAGATACGCAGTATTTT.

This sequence joins TRBV6-6 and TRBJ2-7; D unclear. Deletions cut 4 bases from V and 3 bases from J, with 16 bases between. Looked up from germline, CDR1 is MNHNY and CDR2 is SVGAGI (reference sequence). The CDR3 runs 15 residues. The CDR3 region is CASSSVQSSVYEQYF. The CDR3 region has the DNA TGTGCCAGCAGTTCTGTGCAGTCCTCTGTCTACGAGCAGTACTTC.

This chain links TRBV29-1 with TRBJ2-1; 11 bases line up with TRBD1. Germline trimming cut 1 base from V and 12 bases from J; bases unmatched to any gene: 14. Looked up from germline, CDR1 is SQVTM and CDR2 is ANQGSEA. This CDR3 spans 16 amino acids. This chain's CDR3 is CSVEAPGQGGREGQFF. The DNA of the CDR3 is TGCAGCGTTGAAGCCCCGGGACAGGGGGGAAGGGAAGGGCAGTTCTTC.

The rearrangement joins TRBV4-2 to TRBJ1-4; the match to TRBD1 covers 9 bases. CDR1 and CDR2 (germline): LGHNA, YNFKEQ. The CDR3 is made up of 15 amino acids. V lost 4 bases to trimming and J lost 8 bases; unmatched junction nucleotides: 8. This chain's CDR3 is CASSPTDGQGEKLFF. The CDR3, as DNA: TGTGCCAGCAGCCCCACCGACGGACAGGGGGAAAAACTGTTTTTT.

J is TRBJ1-1 and V is TRBV7-9; 7 bases map to TRBD1. This CDR3 region has 13 residues. Losses at the gene ends were 3 bases for V and 6 bases for J; bases not matched to a gene: 4. Germline assignment: CDR1 SEHNR and CDR2 FQNEAQ (reference sequence). This chain's CDR3 is CASSFTGEAEAFF. In nucleotides, the CDR3 is TGTGCCAGCAGCTTTACAGGGGAAGCTGAAGCTTTCTTT. Together with reference TRBV7-9 and TRBJ1-1, the CDR3 gives the full variable domain: DTGVSQNPRHKITKRGQNVTFRCDPISEHNRLYWYRQTLGQGPEFLTYFQNEAQLEKSRLLSDRFSAERPKGSFSTLEIQRTEQGDSAMYLCASSFTGEAEAFFGQGTRLTVV.

V is TRBV30 and J is TRBJ1-1; D unclear. This CDR3 has 13 amino acids. V was shortened by 1 base and J by 0 bases, with 6 bases between the two germline ends. Per germline, CDR1 GTSNPN and CDR2 SVGIG (reference sequence). CDR3: CAWSGQLNTEAFF. Written as DNA, the CDR3 is TGTGCCTGGAGTGGACAATTGAACACTGAAGCTTTCTTT.

The V call is TRBV11-2, the J call TRBJ2-7, with a weak D call TRBD1 (5 bases). Trimming took 5 bases from V and 2 from J, leaving 7 bases between them. This CDR3 has 12 residues. Germline loops: CDR1 SGHAT, CDR2 FQNNGV. This CDR3 reads CASSQDTYEQYF. The CDR3 coding sequence is TGTGCCAGCAGCCAGGACACCTACGAGCAGTACTTC.

The rearrangement links TRBV30 to TRBJ1-4; weak D call: TRBD1 (6 bases). This CDR3 is built from 13 residues. Trimming shortened V by 3 bases and J by 8 bases, and 13 bases separated the two germline ends. The germline V gene has CDR1 GTSNPN and CDR2 SVGIG (reference sequence). CDR3 residues: CAWSRSGGEKLFF. DNA of the CDR3: TGTGCCTGGAGCCGGAGCGGGGGCGAAAAACTGTTTTTT.

The chain recombines TRBV25-1 with TRBJ2-3; the match to TRBD2 covers 8 bases. Trimming cost V 2 bases and J 6 bases; bases outside gene matches: 4. Germline-derived CDR1 and CDR2 are MGHDK and SYGVNS. The CDR3 is 14 amino acids. CDR3 nucleotide sequence: TGTGCCAGCAGTGAACCAGGCGGGGGGGATACGCAGTATTTT. Its translation is CASSEPGGGDTQYF.

The chain uses TRBV14 and TRBJ1-2, with no clear D. V lost 2 bases, J lost 1 base, and 17 bases lay in between. This CDR3 has 17 residues. Germline V gives CDR1 SGHDN, CDR2 FVKESK. In nucleotides, the CDR3 is TGTGCCAGCAGCCAATTTGACTCTATAGGTCTTAACTATGGCTACACCTTC. Translating it yields CASSQFDSIGLNYGYTF.

This chain links TRBV4-3 with TRBJ2-3; D might be TRBD2 (5 bases). Germline CDR1 and CDR2: LGHNA and YSLEER. The germline V and J ends were trimmed by 4 bases and 6 bases, with 11 bases remaining between them. The CDR3 consists of 13 residues. In nucleotides, the CDR3 is TGCGCCAGCAGCCTGTGGAGAGGGGATACGCAGTATTTT. This sequence encodes CASSLWRGDTQYF.

The V and J genes are TRBV4-1 and TRBJ1-1; 8 nucleotides agree with TRBD1. This CDR3 contains 16 residues. Germline V gene data show CDR1 as MGHRA and CDR2 as YSYEKL. Trimming took 4 bases from V and 4 from J; bases not matched to a gene: 11. The CDR3 sequence is CASSLGQGIRATEAFF. In DNA, the CDR3 is TGCGCCAGCAGCCTCGGACAGGGAATTCGGGCCACTGAAGCTTTCTTT.

The chain is built from TRBV2 and TRBJ1-1; TRBD1 matches at 8 bases. Germline CDR1 reads SNHLY; CDR2 reads FYNNEI. With V trimmed by 6 bases and J by 1 base, 1 base remained unmatched. The CDR3 totals 13 residues. CDR3 residues: CASRGTGNTEAFF. CDR3 DNA: TGTGCCAGCAGGGGGACAGGGAACACTGAAGCTTTCTTT.